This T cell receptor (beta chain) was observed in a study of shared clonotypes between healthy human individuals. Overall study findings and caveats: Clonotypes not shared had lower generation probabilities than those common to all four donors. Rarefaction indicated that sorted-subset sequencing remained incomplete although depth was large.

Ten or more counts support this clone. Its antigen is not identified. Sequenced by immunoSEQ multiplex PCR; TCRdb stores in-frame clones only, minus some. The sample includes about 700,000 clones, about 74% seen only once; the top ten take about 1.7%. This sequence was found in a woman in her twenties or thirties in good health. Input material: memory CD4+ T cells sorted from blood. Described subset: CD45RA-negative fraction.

The CDR3 DNA follows: TGTGCCAGCAGTCACGGGGGAAACACTGAAGCTTTCTTT. Protein sequence: CASSHGGNTEAFF. The chain carries TRBV6-6 and TRBJ1-1, with TRBD1 as a possible D gene (5 bases). V lost 5 bases and J lost 2, with 9 bases in between. The V gene's germline CDR1 is MNHNY and CDR2 SVGAGI (reference sequence). This CDR3 has 13 residues.